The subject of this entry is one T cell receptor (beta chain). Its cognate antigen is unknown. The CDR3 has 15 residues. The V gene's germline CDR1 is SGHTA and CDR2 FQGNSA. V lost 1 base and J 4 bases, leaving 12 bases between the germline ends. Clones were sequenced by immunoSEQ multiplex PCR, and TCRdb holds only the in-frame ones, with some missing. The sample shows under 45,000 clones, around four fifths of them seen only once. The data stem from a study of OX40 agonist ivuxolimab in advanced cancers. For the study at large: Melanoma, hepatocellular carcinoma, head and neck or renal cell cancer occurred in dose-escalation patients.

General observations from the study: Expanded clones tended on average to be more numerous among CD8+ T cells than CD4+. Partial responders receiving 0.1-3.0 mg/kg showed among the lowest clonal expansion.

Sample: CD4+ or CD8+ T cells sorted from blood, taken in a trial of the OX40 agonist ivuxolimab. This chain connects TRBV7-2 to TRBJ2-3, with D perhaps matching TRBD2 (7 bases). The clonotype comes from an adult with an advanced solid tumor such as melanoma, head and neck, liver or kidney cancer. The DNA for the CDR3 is TGTGCCAGCAGCTTAGTCGGGGGGCCCGCAGATACGCAGTATTTT. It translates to CASSLVGGPADTQYF.